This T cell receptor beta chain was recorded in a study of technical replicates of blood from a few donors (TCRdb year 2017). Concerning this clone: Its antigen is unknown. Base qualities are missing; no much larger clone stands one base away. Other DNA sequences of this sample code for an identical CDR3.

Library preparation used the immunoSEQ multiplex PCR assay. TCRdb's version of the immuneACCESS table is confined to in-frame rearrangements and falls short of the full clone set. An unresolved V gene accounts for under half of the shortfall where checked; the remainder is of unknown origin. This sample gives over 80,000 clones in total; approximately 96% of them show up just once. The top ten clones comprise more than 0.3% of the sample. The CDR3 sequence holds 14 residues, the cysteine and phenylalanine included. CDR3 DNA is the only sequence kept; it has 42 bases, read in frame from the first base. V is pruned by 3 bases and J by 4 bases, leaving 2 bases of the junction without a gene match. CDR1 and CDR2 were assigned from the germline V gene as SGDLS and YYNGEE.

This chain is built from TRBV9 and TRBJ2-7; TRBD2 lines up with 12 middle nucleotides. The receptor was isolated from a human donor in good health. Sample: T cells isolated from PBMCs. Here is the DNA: TGTGCCAGCAGCGCCGGGACTAGCGGGTACGAGCAGTACTTC. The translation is CASSAGTSGYEQYF.